Presented here are 21 T cell receptor beta chains from one specimen sequenced in a study of blood T cell repertoires in COVID-19. The data were produced by immunoSEQ multiplex PCR, yet TCRdb's version contains in-frame clones alone and is incomplete. The sample has about 380,000 clones; 88% are singletons. The material sequenced was PBMCs or T cells enriched from blood (not recorded which). The receptors derive from a woman under 30 who had recovered from COVID-19.

V and J are TRBV27 and TRBJ1-1, with D perhaps matching TRBD1 (6 bases). Germline V lookup: CDR1 MNHEY, CDR2 SMNVEV (reference sequence). The CDR3 extends over 16 amino acids. V was shortened by 2 bases and J by 2 bases, with 15 bases between the two germline ends. CDR3 sequence: CASSLIGGHKNTEAFF. The CDR3 DNA follows: TGTGCCAGCAGTTTAATCGGGGGGCACAAAAACACTGAAGCTTTCTTT.

The rearrangement joins TRBV18 to TRBJ2-7; 7 bases align to TRBD2. The CDR3 spans 15 residues. V was pared by 6 bases and J by 3 bases, with 11 bases of the junction left unmatched. Germline V gene sequence: CDR1 KGHSH, CDR2 LQKENI. The CDR3 spells CASSPAKTSLYEQYF. The DNA for the CDR3 is TGTGCCAGCTCCCCGGCGAAGACTAGCCTCTACGAGCAGTACTTC.

The rearrangement uses TRBV11-1 and TRBJ1-1; 7 nucleotides agree with TRBD1. The CDR3 is 16 residues long. Unmatched junction bases numbered 8, after V lost 2 bases and J lost 2 bases. Germline values: CDR1 SGHAT, CDR2 FQDESV (reference sequence). Written as DNA, the CDR3 is TGTGCCAGCAGCTTATGGGGGGACAGAGCTAACACTGAAGCTTTCTTT. This gives the protein CASSLWGDRANTEAFF.

The chain couples TRBV2 to TRBJ2-5; 12 bases are a match to TRBD1. Germline CDR1 SNHLY, CDR2 FYNNEI. J gave up 5 bases and V 8 bases, and 6 bases lay outside the gene matches. CDR3 length equals 14 residues. The CDR3 region has the DNA TGTGCCAGCGGAGGGACAGGGGGCGAGGAGACCCAGTACTTC. Translating gives CASGGTGGEETQYF.

V and J are TRBV2 and TRBJ2-7; tentative D call: TRBD1 (5 bases). Between the trimmed V and J ends, which lost 10 bases and 2 bases, there was a span of 12 bases. Germline CDR1 is SNHLY and CDR2 is FYNNEI. The CDR3 is made up of 12 amino acids. The CDR3 coding sequence is TGTGCCACCGAGGACATTACCTACGAGCAGTACTTC. It encodes CATEDITYEQYF.

The chain is built from TRBV10-3 and TRBJ2-1; D is possibly TRBD2 (6 bases). Germline V gene lookup returns CDR1 ENHRY and CDR2 SYGVKD. The CDR3 contains 16 residues. Trimming stripped 6 bases from V and 6 bases from J, with 21 bases between. This chain's CDR3 is CAIRPPGARDGNEQFF. The CDR3 nucleotides read TGTGCCATCAGACCCCCGGGAGCCAGGGATGGCAATGAGCAGTTCTTC.

The chain employs TRBV6-5 and TRBJ2-7, with D perhaps TRBD2 (6 bases). The CDR3 contains 14 residues. V was pared by 6 bases and J by 0 bases, with 12 bases between. Germline V gene lookup returns CDR1 MNHEY and CDR2 SVGAGI. CDR3 amino acids: CASRSSGFSYEQYF. The CDR3 DNA is TGTGCCAGCAGAAGTAGCGGATTCTCCTACGAGCAGTACTTC.

The chain is built from TRBV12-2 and TRBJ1-5; no check of the table's D call, TRBD1, against the DNA was made. TRBV12-2 is recorded as a pseudogene. CDR3 length equals 15 residues. The CDR3 reads CASRLATGANQPQHF. CDR3 DNA sequence: TGTGCAAGTCGCTTAGCCACAGGGGCCAATCAGCCCCAGCATTTT.

The chain links TRBV7-6 to TRBJ1-4, with D hard to call. CDR3 size: 15 residues. V was shortened by 5 bases and J by 2 bases, with 12 bases between the two germline ends. Germline CDR1 reads SGHVS; CDR2 reads FNYEAQ. In nucleotides, the CDR3 is TGTGCCAGCAGCGAACGCCCCGGGACTAATGAAAAACTGTTTTTT. This sequence encodes CASSERPGTNEKLFF.

V is TRBV5-1 and J is TRBJ1-1, with D possibly matching TRBD1 (6 bases). This CDR3 has 16 amino acids. Germline-derived CDR1 and CDR2 are SGHRS and YFSETQ. Trimming stripped 0 bases from V and 1 base from J, with 13 bases between. In nucleotides, the CDR3 is TGCGCCAGCAGCTTGGTAGGGGGGGCGACGAACACTGAAGCTTTCTTT. Translation gives CASSLVGGATNTEAFF.

CDR3 sequence reads: CASSLYPPSGEETQYF. DNA for the CDR3: TGTGCCAGCAGTTTATACCCTCCGTCGGGGGAAGAGACCCAGTACTTC. The V gene is TRBV27, the J gene TRBJ2-5, with D perhaps TRBD2 (6 bases). Germline V gene sequence: CDR1 MNHEY, CDR2 SMNVEV (reference sequence). Trimming took 1 base from V and 3 from J, leaving 15 bases between them. The CDR3 extends over 16 amino acids.

The chain has TRBV4-2 and TRBJ1-1, with D perhaps TRBD1 (6 bases). CDR3 length: 18 residues. Trimming left V 7 bases short and J 3 bases short, with 27 bases between. CDR1 and CDR2 from the germline V gene are LGHNA and YNFKEQ. The chain's CDR3 is CASTFGGGGKATYTEAFF. The CDR3 nucleotides read TGTGCCAGCACCTTTGGAGGGGGGGGCAAAGCCACATACACTGAAGCTTTCTTT.

The chain links TRBV11-2 to TRBJ2-2, with TRBD2 identical over 14 bases. CDR1 SGHAT and CDR2 FQNNGV come from the germline V gene. After removal of 5 bases from V and 4 bases from J, the junction contained 9 bases not matched to a gene. The length of the CDR3 is 18 residues. The CDR3 bases are TGTGCCAGCAGCCCCCGACTAGCGGGGGGGCCGGGCACCGGGGAGCTGTTTTTT. Its translation is CASSPRLAGGPGTGELFF.

This clone appeared a few times. The CDR3 is CASSPGVREAFF. Here the CDR3 DNA reads TGTGCCAGCAGCCCAGGGGTCCGCGAAGCTTTCTTT. The chain recombines TRBV11-2 with TRBJ1-1, with D possibly matching TRBD1 (6 bases). The germline V gene has CDR1 SGHAT and CDR2 FQNNGV. The CDR3 length is 12 residues. Trimming removed 5 bases at V and 8 bases at J, with 12 bases between. The whole variable domain, filled in from reference TRBV11-2 and TRBJ1-1, reads EAGVAQSPRYKIIEKRQSVAFWCNPISGHATLYWYQQILGQGPKLLIQFQNNGVVDDSQLPKDRFSAERLKGVDSTLKIQPAKLEDSAVYLCASSPGVREAFFGQGTRLTVV.

The genes are TRBV10-3 and TRBJ2-2; TRBD1 matches 10 bases. Trimming cost V 6 bases and J 6 bases; bases outside gene matches: 4. Germline assignment: CDR1 ENHRY and CDR2 SYGVKD. This CDR3 contains 14 residues. The CDR3 loop reads CAISGQGGAGELFF. The CDR3 coding sequence is TGTGCCATCAGCGGACAGGGGGGGGCCGGGGAGCTGTTTTTT.

This clone was seen only a few times. The rearrangement joins TRBV7-2 to TRBJ2-7; D is ambiguous. Germline V CDR1 and CDR2: SGHTA, FQGNSA. The CDR3 has 14 amino acids. Trimming stripped 4 bases from V and 1 base from J, with 11 bases between. DNA for the CDR3: TGTGCCAGCAGCTCTCCGGGTCTTTCCTACGAGCAGTACTTC. Its translation is CASSSPGLSYEQYF. Full variable domain (remainder filled in from reference TRBV7-2 and TRBJ2-7): GAGVSQSPSNKVTEKGKDVELRCDPISGHTALYWYRQSLGQGLEFLIYFQGNSAPDKSGLPSDRFSAERTGGSVSTLTIQRTQQEDSAVYLCASSSPGLSYEQYFGPGTRLTVT.

This clone appeared a few times. This chain connects TRBV5-1 to TRBJ2-2; 8 positions match TRBD1. The CDR3 loop spans 16 amino acids. CDR1 and CDR2 (germline): SGHRS, YFSETQ. Trimming at V came to 2 bases and at J to 0 bases, leaving 3 bases not matched to a gene. CDR3 coding DNA: TGCGCCAGCAGCTTAAGGACAGGGACGAACACCGGGGAGCTGTTTTTT. Its protein is CASSLRTGTNTGELFF.

V is TRBV10-3 and J is TRBJ2-3; a possible D gene is TRBD2 (5 bases). Trimming stripped 11 bases from V and 3 bases from J, with 9 bases between. Germline V gene sequence: CDR1 ENHRY, CDR2 SYGVKD. This CDR3 has 11 residues. The CDR3 bases are TGTGCCGCGGGTAAGACAGATACGCAGTATTTT. It yields the protein CAAGKTDTQYF.

The V call is TRBV7-2, the J call TRBJ2-7; possible D gene TRBD2, 5 bases. Germline loops: CDR1 SGHTA, CDR2 FQGNSA. CDR3 length: 15 residues. V lost 6 bases to trimming and J lost 1 base, with 16 bases between them. CDR3: CASSARPGESYEQYF. DNA of the CDR3: TGTGCCAGCAGTGCTAGACCCGGGGAGTCCTACGAGCAGTACTTC.

The rearrangement links TRBV1 to TRBJ1-2. TRBV1 is described as a pseudogene. This CDR3 comprises 17 residues. CDR3: CTSSQDSGPAAHYGYTF. CDR3 DNA sequence: TGCACCAGCAGCCAAGACTCGGGTCCCGCTGCCCACTATGGCTACACCTTC.

This clone was counted between two and nine times. The chain is built from TRBV2 and TRBJ2-3, with 8 bases matching TRBD1. The CDR3 is 18 residues long. Germline V CDR1 and CDR2: SNHLY, FYNNEI. Trimming removed 0 bases from V and 2 bases from J; junction bases left unmatched: 10. The CDR3 loop is CASSEAERTGWNTDTQYF. The CDR3 nucleotides are TGTGCCAGCAGTGAAGCGGAACGGACAGGGTGGAACACAGATACGCAGTATTTT.